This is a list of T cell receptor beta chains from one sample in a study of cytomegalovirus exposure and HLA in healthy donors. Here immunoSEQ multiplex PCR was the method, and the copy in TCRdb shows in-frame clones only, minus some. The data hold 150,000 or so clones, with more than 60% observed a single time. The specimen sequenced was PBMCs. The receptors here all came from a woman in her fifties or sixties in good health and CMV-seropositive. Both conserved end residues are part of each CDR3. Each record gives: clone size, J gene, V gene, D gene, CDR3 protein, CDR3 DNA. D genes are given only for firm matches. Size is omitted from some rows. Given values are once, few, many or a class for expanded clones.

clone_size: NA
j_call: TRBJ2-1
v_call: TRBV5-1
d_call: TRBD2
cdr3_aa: CASSQLADYNEQFF
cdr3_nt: TGCGCCAGCAGCCAACTAGCGGACTACAATGAGCAGTTCTTC

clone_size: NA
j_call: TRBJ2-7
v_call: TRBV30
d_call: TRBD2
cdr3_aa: CAWSQTSGPDYEQYF
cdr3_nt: TGTGCCTGGAGCCAGACTAGCGGGCCCGACTACGAGCAGTACTTC

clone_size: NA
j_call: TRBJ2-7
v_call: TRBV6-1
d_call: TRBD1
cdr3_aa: CASSEDGQGFFEQYF
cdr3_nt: TGTGCCAGCAGTGAAGACGGACAGGGTTTTTTCGAGCAGTACTTC

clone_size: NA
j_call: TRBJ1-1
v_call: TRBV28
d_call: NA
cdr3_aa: CASTLRGGRGTEAFF
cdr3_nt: TGTGCCAGTACCTTACGCGGGGGGAGAGGCACTGAAGCTTTCTTT

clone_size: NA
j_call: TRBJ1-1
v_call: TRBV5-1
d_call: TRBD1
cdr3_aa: CASSLPWTGELGTEAFF
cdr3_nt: TGCGCCAGCAGCCTTCCTTGGACAGGGGAGCTGGGCACTGAAGCTTTCTTT

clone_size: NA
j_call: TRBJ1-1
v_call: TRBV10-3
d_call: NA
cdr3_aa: CAISEWGPDTEAFF
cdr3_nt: TGTGCCATCAGTGAGTGGGGGCCCGACACTGAAGCTTTCTTT

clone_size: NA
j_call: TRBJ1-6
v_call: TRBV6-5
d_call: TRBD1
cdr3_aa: CASSYRQGNSPLHF
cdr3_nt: TGTGCCAGCAGTTACCGACAGGGGAATTCACCCCTCCACTTT

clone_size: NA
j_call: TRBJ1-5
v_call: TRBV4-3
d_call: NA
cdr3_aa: CASSQDTAGNQPQHF
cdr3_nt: TGCGCCAGCAGCCAAGATACAGCCGGCAATCAGCCCCAGCATTTT

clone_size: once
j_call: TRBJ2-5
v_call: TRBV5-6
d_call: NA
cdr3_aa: CASSLVAGGRETQYF
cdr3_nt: TGTGCCAGCAGCTTGGTGGCAGGAGGCAGAGAGACCCAGTACTTC

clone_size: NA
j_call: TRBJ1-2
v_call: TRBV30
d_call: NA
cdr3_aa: CAWTVPAVLNGYTF
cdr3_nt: TGTGCCTGGACGGTCCCGGCGGTGCTAAATGGCTACACCTTC

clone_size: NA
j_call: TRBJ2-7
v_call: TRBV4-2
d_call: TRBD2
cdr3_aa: CASSQVEAGAPYEQYF
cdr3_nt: TGTGCCAGCAGCCAAGTGGAAGCGGGAGCTCCCTACGAGCAGTACTTC

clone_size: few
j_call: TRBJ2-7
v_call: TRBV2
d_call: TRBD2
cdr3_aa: CASSLAGGFAYEQYF
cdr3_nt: TGTGCCAGCAGCCTAGCGGGGGGCTTTGCCTACGAGCAGTACTTC

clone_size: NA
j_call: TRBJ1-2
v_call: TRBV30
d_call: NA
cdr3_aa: CAWSISGGWDYGYTF
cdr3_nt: TGTGCCTGGAGTATATCGGGGGGCTGGGACTATGGCTACACCTTC

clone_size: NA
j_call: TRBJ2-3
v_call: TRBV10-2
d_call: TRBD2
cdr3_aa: CARDGATSGGAITDTQYF
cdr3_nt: TGCGCCAGAGACGGTGCAACTAGCGGGGGGGCCATAACAGATACGCAGTATTTT

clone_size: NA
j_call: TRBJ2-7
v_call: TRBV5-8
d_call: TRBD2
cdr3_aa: CASSRGLAGIYEQYF
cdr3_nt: TGTGCCAGCAGCCGAGGACTAGCGGGAATATACGAGCAGTACTTC

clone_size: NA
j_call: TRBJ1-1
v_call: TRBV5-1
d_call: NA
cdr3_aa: CASSLRSGRGTEAFF
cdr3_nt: TGCGCCAGCAGCTTAAGGTCAGGGCGGGGGACTGAAGCTTTCTTT

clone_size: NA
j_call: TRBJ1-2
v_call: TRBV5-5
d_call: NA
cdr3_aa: CASSPVGAERGYGYTF
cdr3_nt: TGTGCCAGCAGCCCCGTCGGTGCGGAGCGCGGATATGGCTACACCTTC

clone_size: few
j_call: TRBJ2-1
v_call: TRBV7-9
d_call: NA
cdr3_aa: CASSLGLAEQFF
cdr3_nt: TGTGCCAGCAGCTTAGGACTGGCTGAGCAGTTCTTC

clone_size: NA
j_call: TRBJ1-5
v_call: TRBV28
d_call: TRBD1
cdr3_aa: CASTTGGSNQPQHF
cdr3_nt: TGTGCCAGCACCACAGGGGGTAGCAATCAGCCCCAGCATTTT

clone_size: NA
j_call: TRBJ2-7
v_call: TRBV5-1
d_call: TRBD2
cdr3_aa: CASSLLSGLADYEQYF
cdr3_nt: TGCGCCAGCAGCTTGCTTTCGGGACTAGCGGACTACGAGCAGTACTTC

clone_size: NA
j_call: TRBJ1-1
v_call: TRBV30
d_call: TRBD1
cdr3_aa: CAWSPTGVQGGLFMNTEAFF
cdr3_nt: TGTGCCTGGAGCCCGACAGGGGTACAGGGTGGTCTTTTCATGAACACTGAAGCTTTCTTT

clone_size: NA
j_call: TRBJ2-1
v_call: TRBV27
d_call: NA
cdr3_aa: CASNPRRDSYNEQFF
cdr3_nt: TGTGCCAGCAACCCCAGGAGGGACTCCTACAATGAGCAGTTCTTC

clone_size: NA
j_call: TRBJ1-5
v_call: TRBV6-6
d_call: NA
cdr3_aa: CASSHTATGLPQHF
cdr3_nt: TGTGCCAGCAGTCATACGGCAACAGGGCTGCCCCAGCATTTT

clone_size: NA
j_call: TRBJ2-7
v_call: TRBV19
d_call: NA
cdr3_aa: CASSRDRPYEQYF
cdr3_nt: TGTGCCAGTAGTCGAGACAGACCTTACGAGCAGTACTTC

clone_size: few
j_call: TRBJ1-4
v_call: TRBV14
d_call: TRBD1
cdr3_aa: CASSQDYRGLGEKLFF
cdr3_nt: TGTGCCAGCAGCCAAGATTACAGGGGGCTGGGTGAAAAACTGTTTTTT

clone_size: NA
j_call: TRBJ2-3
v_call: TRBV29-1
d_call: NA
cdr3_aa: CSVEDAREDTQYF
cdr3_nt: TGCAGCGTTGAAGATGCGCGGGAAGATACGCAGTATTTT

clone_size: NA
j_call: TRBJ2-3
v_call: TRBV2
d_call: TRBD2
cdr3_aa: CASGREGTSTDTQYF
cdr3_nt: TGTGCTAGCGGGAGAGAGGGGACTAGCACAGATACGCAGTATTTT

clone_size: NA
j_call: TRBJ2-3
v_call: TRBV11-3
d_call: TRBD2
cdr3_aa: CASSSPGGGGTDTQYF
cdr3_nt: TGTGCCAGCAGCTCCCCGGGGGGGGGCGGCACAGATACGCAGTATTTT

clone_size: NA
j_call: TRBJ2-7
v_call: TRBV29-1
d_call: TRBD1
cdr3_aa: CSVEDRGQGMGEQYF
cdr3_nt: TGCAGCGTTGAAGATAGGGGACAGGGGATGGGCGAGCAGTACTTC

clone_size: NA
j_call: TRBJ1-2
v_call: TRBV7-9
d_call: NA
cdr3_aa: CASSRGSGELYGYTF
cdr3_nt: TGTGCCAGCAGCCGCGGGTCAGGGGAGCTCTATGGCTACACCTTC

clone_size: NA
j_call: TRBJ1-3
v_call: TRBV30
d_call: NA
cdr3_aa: CAWSTRGGFSGNTIYF
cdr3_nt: TGTGCCTGGAGTACTAGGGGGGGTTTCTCTGGAAACACCATATATTTT

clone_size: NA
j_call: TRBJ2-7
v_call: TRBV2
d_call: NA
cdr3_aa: CASSAEYEQYF
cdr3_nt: TGTGCCAGCAGTGCCGAGTACGAGCAGTACTTC

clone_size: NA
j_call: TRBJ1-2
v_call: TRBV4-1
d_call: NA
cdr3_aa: CASSQDLDSNYGYTF
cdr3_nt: TGCGCCAGCAGCCAAGATCTGGACAGTAACTATGGCTACACCTTC

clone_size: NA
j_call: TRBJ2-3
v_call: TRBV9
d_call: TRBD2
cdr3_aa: CASSVGAGPTDTQYF
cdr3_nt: TGTGCCAGCAGCGTCGGAGCGGGGCCCACAGATACGCAGTATTTT

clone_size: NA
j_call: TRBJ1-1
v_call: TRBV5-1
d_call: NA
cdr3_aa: CASSKESRGGEEAFF
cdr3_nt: TGCGCCAGCAGCAAGGAATCCAGGGGCGGAGAGGAAGCTTTCTTT

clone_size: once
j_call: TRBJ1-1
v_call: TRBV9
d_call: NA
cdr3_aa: CDWGLGLTEAFF
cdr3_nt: TGTGATTGGGGGCTGGGGTTGACTGAAGCTTTCTTT

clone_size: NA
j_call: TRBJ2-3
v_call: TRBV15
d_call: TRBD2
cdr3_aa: CATSRDLTSGSTDTQYF
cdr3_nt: TGTGCCACCAGCAGAGATCTTACTAGCGGTAGCACAGATACGCAGTATTTT

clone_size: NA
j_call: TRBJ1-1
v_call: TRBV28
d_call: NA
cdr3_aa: CASSLRGGNTEAFF
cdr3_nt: TGTGCCAGCAGTTTAAGGGGGGGAAACACTGAAGCTTTCTTT

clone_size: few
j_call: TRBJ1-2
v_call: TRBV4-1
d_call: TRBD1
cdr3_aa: CASSQNRGVYGYTF
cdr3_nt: TGCGCCAGCAGCCAAAACAGGGGGGTCTATGGCTACACCTTC

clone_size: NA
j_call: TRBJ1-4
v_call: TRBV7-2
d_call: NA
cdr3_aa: CASSLVGGTNEKLFF
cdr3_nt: TGTGCCAGCAGCTTAGTGGGGGGAACTAATGAAAAACTGTTTTTT

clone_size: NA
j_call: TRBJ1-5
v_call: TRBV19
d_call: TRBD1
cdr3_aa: CASSGQGYQPQHF
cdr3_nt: TGTGCCAGTTCCGGACAGGGTTATCAGCCCCAGCATTTT

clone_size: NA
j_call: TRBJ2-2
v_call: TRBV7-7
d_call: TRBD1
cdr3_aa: CASSIGQGANAGELFF
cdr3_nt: TGTGCTAGCAGCATCGGACAGGGGGCGAACGCCGGGGAGCTGTTTTTT

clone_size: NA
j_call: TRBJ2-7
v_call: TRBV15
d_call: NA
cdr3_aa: CATSRDWGDEQYF
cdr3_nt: TGTGCCACCAGCAGAGATTGGGGAGACGAGCAGTACTTC

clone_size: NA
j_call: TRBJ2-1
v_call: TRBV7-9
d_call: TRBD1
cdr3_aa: CASSLLGQLSYNEQFF
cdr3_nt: TGTGCCAGCAGCTTATTGGGACAGCTCTCCTACAATGAGCAGTTCTTC

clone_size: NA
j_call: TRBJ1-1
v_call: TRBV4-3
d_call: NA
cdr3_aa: CASSQGGGRGENTEAFF
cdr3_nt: TGCGCCAGCAGCCAAGGCGGGGGGAGGGGCGAGAACACTGAAGCTTTCTTT

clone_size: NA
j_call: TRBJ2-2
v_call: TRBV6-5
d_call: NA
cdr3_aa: CASSLYTGELFF
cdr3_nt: TGTGCCAGCAGTCTTTACACCGGGGAGCTGTTTTTT

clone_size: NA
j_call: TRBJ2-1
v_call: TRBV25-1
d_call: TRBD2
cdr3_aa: CATAAGGVYNEQFF
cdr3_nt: TGTGCCACCGCAGCGGGGGGGGTCTACAATGAGCAGTTCTTC

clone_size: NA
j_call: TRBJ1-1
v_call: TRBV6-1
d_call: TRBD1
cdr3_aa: CASSGQGKNTEAFF
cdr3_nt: TGTGCCAGCAGCGGACAGGGGAAGAACACTGAAGCTTTCTTT

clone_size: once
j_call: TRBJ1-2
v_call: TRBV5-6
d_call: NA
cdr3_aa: CASSDSKTGRLNYGYTF
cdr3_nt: TGTGCCAGCAGCGACAGTAAAACAGGGAGACTCAACTATGGCTACACCTTC

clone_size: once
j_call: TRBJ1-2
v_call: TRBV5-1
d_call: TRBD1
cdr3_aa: CASSHGGQGVTNYGYTF
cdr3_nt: TGCGCCAGCAGCCATGGGGGACAGGGGGTCACTAACTATGGCTACACCTTC

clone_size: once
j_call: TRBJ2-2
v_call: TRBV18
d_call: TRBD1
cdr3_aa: CASSPTGLTGELFF
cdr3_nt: TGTGCCAGCTCACCGACAGGGCTCACCGGGGAGCTGTTTTTT